This T cell receptor beta chain was recovered during a study of shared clonotypes between healthy human individuals. CD8 cells classed as naive were CD45RO-negative and positively selected for CCR7, excluding terminally differentiated effector memory CD45RA+ cells. Produced via immunoSEQ multiplex PCR; TCRdb's table is partial and in-frame only. The sample shows around 2,000,000 clones, about 95% of them seen only once. Trimming pared 0 bases from V and 3 bases from J, leaving 17 bases between. From germline, CDR1 is SQVTM and CDR2 ANQGSEA. The CDR3 sequence is 16 residues long. This clone has a single count.

This clonotype was sampled from a man between 18 and 29 years old in good health. Sequenced: naive CD8+ T cells sorted from blood. J is TRBJ1-2 and V is TRBV29-1, with a weak D call TRBD1 (5 bases). CDR3 region: CSVEDQGGGKYYGYTF. CDR3 in DNA: TGCAGCGTTGAAGATCAGGGCGGAGGGAAATACTATGGCTACACCTTC. The whole variable domain, remainder taken from reference TRBV29-1 and TRBJ1-2, is SAVISQKPSRDICQRGTSLTIQCQVDSQVTMMFWYRQQPGQSLTLIATANQGSEATYESGFVIDKFPISRPNLTFSTLTVSNMSPEDSSIYLCSVEDQGGGKYYGYTFGSGTRLTVV.